This TCR beta chain was identified during a study of blood T cell repertoires in COVID-19. For the study at large: The analysed material was cDNA or gDNA that came from T cells, B-cell-depleted T cells, or PBMCs.

V lost 5 bases and J lost 3, with 11 bases in between. The CDR3 length is 14 residues. Germline-derived CDR1 and CDR2 are SGHNT and YENEEA. Generated by immunoSEQ multiplex PCR, the TCRdb table keeps only in-frame clones and is missing some. The sample contains 140,000 to 150,000 clones, about four fifths of which appear only once. The clonotype originates from a man in his sixties or seventies who had recovered from COVID-19. Sequencing used peripheral blood. This chain uses TRBV11-3 with TRBJ2-1; perhaps TRBD1 as D (5 bases). The chain's CDR3 is CASSPWGGYNEQFF. The CDR3 region has the DNA TGTGCCAGCAGCCCCTGGGGCGGCTACAATGAGCAGTTCTTC.